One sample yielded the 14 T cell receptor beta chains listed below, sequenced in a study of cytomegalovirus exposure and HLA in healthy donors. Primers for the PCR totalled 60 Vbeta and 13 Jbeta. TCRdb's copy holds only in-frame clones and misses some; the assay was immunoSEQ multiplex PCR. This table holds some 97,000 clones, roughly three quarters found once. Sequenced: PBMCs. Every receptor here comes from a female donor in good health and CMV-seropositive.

The CDR3 reads CASSSAGEITDTQYF. The CDR3 nucleotides read TGTGCCAGCAGCTCGGCGGGAGAGATCACAGATACGCAGTATTTT. The chain links TRBV5-4 to TRBJ2-3; 7 bases are a match to TRBD2. The CDR3 covers 15 residues. V lost 3 bases and J lost 2; bases outside the gene matches: 6. Germline V gene sequence: CDR1 SGHNT, CDR2 YYREEE (reference sequence).

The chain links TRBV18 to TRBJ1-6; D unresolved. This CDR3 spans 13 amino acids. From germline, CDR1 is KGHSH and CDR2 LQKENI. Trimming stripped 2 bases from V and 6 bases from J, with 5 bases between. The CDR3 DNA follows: TGTGCCAGCTCACCAAATCTTAATTCACCCCTCCACTTT. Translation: CASSPNLNSPLHF.

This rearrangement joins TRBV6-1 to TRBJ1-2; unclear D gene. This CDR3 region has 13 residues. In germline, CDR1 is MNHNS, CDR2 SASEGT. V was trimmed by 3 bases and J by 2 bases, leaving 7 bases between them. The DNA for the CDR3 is TGTGCCAGCAGTGACAGGCTAAACTATGGCTACACCTTC. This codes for CASSDRLNYGYTF.

The CDR3 bases are TGTGCCAGCAGTTACGAGGGCACCAGGGGTGAAAAACTGTTTTTT. Encoded protein: CASSYEGTRGEKLFF. The V gene is TRBV6-5, the J gene TRBJ1-4; possibly TRBD1 for D (6 bases). The germline gives CDR1 MNHEY, CDR2 SVGAGI. The CDR3 extends over 15 amino acids. V lost 2 bases to trimming and J lost 7 bases, with 14 bases between them.

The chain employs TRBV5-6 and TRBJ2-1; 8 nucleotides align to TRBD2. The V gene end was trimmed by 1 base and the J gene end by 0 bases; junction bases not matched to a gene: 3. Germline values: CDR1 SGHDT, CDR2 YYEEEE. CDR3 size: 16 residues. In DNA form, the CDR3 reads TGTGCCAGCAGCTTGTATAGCGGGACCTCCTACAATGAGCAGTTCTTC. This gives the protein CASSLYSGTSYNEQFF.

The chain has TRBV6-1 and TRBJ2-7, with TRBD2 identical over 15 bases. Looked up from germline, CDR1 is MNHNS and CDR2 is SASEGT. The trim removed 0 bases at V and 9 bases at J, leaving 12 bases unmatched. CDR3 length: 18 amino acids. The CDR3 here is CASSEAGTSGGPRSMQYF. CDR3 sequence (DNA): TGTGCCAGCAGTGAAGCAGGGACTAGCGGGGGGCCGCGTTCGATGCAGTACTTC.

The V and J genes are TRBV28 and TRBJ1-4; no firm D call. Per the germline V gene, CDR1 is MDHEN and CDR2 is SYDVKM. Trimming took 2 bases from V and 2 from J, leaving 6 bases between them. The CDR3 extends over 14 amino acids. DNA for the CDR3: TGTGCCAGCAGTTTAGGGCAGACTAATGAAAAACTGTTTTTT. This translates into CASSLGQTNEKLFF.

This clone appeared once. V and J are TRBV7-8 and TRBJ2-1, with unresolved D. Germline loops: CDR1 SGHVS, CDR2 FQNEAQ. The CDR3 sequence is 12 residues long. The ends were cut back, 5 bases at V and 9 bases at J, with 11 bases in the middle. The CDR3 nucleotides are TGTGCCAGCAGCAAACCCGGCGGTGAGCAGTTCTTC. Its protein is CASSKPGGEQFF.

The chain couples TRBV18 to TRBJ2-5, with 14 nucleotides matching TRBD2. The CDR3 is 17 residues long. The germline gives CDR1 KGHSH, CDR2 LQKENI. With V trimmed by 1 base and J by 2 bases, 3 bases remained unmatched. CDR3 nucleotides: TGTGCCAGCTCACCACTGGGGACTAGCGGGGGACAAGAGACCCAGTACTTC. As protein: CASSPLGTSGGQETQYF. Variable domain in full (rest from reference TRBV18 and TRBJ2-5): NAGVMQNPRHLVRRRGQEARLRCSPMKGHSHVYWYRQLPEEGLKFMVYLQKENIIDESGMPKERFSAEFPKEGPSILRIQQVVRGDSAAYFCASSPLGTSGGQETQYFGPGTRLLVL.

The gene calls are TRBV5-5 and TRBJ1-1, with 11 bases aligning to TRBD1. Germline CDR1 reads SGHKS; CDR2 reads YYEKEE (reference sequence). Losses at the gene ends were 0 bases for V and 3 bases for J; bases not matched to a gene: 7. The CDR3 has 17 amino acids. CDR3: CASSLVGTGGLDTEAFF. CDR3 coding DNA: TGTGCCAGCAGCTTGGTGGGGACAGGGGGATTGGACACTGAAGCTTTCTTT.

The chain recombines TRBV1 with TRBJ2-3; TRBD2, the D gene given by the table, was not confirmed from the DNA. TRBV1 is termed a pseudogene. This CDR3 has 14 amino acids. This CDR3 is CTSSERGGKDTQYF. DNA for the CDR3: TGCACCAGCAGCGAGCGGGGGGGCAAGGATACGCAGTATTTT.

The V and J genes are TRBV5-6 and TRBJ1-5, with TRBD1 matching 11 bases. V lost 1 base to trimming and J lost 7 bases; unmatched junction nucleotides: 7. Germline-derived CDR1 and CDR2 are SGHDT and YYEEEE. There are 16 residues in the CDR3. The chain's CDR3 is CASSLRGTGGGQPQHF. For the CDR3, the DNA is TGTGCCAGCAGCTTGCGTGGGACAGGGGGGGGACAGCCCCAGCATTTT.

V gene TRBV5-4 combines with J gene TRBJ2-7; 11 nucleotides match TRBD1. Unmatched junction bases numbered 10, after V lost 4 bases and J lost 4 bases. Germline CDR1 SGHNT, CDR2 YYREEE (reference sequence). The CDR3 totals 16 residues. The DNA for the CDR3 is TGTGCCAGCAGCCGGACAGGGGGCTATGATGTATACGAGCAGTACTTC. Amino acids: CASSRTGGYDVYEQYF.

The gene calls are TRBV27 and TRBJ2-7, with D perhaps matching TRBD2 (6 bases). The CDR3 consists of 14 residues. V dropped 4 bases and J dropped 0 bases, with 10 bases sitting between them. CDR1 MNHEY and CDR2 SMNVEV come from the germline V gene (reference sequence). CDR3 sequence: CASSYSGPSYEQYF. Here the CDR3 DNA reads TGTGCCAGCAGTTACAGCGGGCCCTCCTACGAGCAGTACTTC.